This T cell receptor beta chain was recovered during a study of blood T cell repertoires in COVID-19. The CDR3 covers 16 residues. Trimming removed 4 bases at V and 1 base at J, with 15 bases between. The germline gives CDR1 SGHDT, CDR2 YYEEEE. In the authors' workflow: By means of reference gene primer amplification, nucleated cell counts were estimated. Libraries were prepared by immunoSEQ multiplex PCR; TCRdb keeps only in-frame clonotypes and omits some of them. Clone size and V and J calls were adopted from that table, with D and trimming inferred from the DNA. Here the sample spans 250,000 to 350,000 clones, approximately 84% being singletons.

Sequenced sample: peripheral blood. The gene calls are TRBV5-6 and TRBJ1-3; possible D gene TRBD1, 6 bases. This clonotype originated in a human donor with COVID-19, enrolled during active disease. The donor label of this sample is uncertain. The CDR3 loop reads CASSPQTGSSGNTIYF. In DNA, the CDR3 is TGTGCCAGCAGCCCTCAGACAGGTTCTTCTGGAAACACCATATATTTT.